The source of this T cell receptor (beta chain) is a study of shared clonotypes between healthy human individuals. About the research overall: Each donor contributed plates that comprised three CD4 naive, three CD4 memory, two CD8 naive and one CD8 memory. Broader study findings: With few donors, the genetic and exposure-history diversity represented was limited.

Those who donated, Caucasian adults without exception, all lived in Nashville, Tennessee. A remark on this clone: The antigen is not known.

The CDR3 is made up of 13 amino acids. The germline V gene has CDR1 SGHDT and CDR2 YYEEEE. V was trimmed by 3 bases and J by 7 bases, leaving 13 bases between them. Sorted-subset replicate PCRs used about 190 ng of genomic DNA. This amount corresponded to approximately 30,000 T cell genomes. TCRdb's copy holds only in-frame clones and misses some; the assay was immunoSEQ multiplex PCR. The table has approximately 1.5 million clones, approximately 98.5% seen once. The sample was naive CD4+ T cells sorted from blood. Specified subset: CD45RA+ positively selected. The gene calls are TRBV5-6 and TRBJ2-5; perhaps TRBD2 as D (6 bases). This receptor was identified in a man between 25 and 39 years old in good health. CDR3 sequence (DNA): TGTGCCAGCAGCTCCCCGGGACTTCCGACCCAGTACTTC. It yields the protein CASSSPGLPTQYF.